The present entry profiles one TCR beta chain with its context. The entry originates in a study of blood T cell repertoires in COVID-19. Data came from immunoSEQ multiplex PCR; TCRdb stores just in-frame clones and leaves some out. The repertoire has about 380,000 clones, more than 70% of them found once; the top ten carry 1.3%. Participants were aged 18 to 89 years, lived in around 22 US areas, and enrolled virtually. V was trimmed by 1 base and J by 3 bases, leaving 10 bases between them. The CDR3 is made up of 14 amino acids. From germline, CDR1 is LNHDA and CDR2 SQIVND (reference sequence). The sequenced sample consisted of PBMCs or T cells enriched from blood (not recorded which). This receptor was identified in a young man who had recovered from COVID-19. The chain recombines TRBV19 with TRBJ2-7; D gene uncertain. The CDR3 sequence: CASSIGAGDYEQYF. The CDR3 DNA is TGTGCCAGTAGTATAGGTGCAGGCGACTACGAGCAGTACTTC.